Sequencing of this T cell receptor (beta chain) was carried out in a study of blood T cell repertoires in COVID-19. Study in general: Material from acute and convalescent COVID-19 was sourced from the United States, Italy and Spain. PBMCs, B-cell-depleted T cells, or T cells provided the cDNA or gDNA that made up the material.

From germline, CDR1 is SGHVS and CDR2 FQNEAQ. J lost 5 bases, V lost 3 bases, and 6 bases had no gene match. The CDR3 spans 14 residues. In the authors' methods: By means of reference gene primer amplification, nucleated cell counts were estimated. Assay used: immunoSEQ multiplex PCR; TCRdb lists only in-frame clones, some missing. Clone size and V and J calls were adopted from that table, with D and trimming inferred from the DNA. The top ten clones hold around 13% of a sample with 59,000 or so clones, around four fifths of them seen once. Input material: peripheral blood. The receptor comes from a human donor in a cohort sampled during active COVID-19. The chain uses TRBV7-8 and TRBJ2-7, with 8 bases that match TRBD1. CDR3 nucleotides: TGTGCCAGCAGCTTTGGACAGGGAATCCACGAGCAGTACTTC. Its translation: CASSFGQGIHEQYF.